The 8 T cell receptor beta chains given below trace back to one sample, sequenced in a study of T cell clonality in common variable immunodeficiency. Study-level points and caveats: Fewer deletions and N-nucleotide insertions were reportedly seen in common variable immunodeficiency TCR beta sequences.

Measured with immunoSEQ multiplex PCR; TCRdb has only the in-frame clones, and not every one. Singletons are absent from the sample, which has about 32,000 clones. The antigens these receptors bind are not known. The sequencing sample was made of peripheral blood mononuclear cells. The receptor set was obtained from a human donor with common variable immunodeficiency.

This clone has only a few counts. Read coverage stops 3 residues before the CDR3 terminus; the germline J gene supplies the remainder. The chain links TRBV30 to TRBJ2-3, with 8 positions matching TRBD2. V lost 3 bases, J lost 5 bases, and 7 bases stayed unmatched. The germline V gene has CDR1 GTSNPN and CDR2 SVGIG (reference sequence). The CDR3 length is 14 residues. CDR3 protein: CAWRRGAKGDTQYF. The CDR3 bases that were read are TGTGCCTGGAGGCGGGGGGCTAAGGGAGATACG.

This clone has at least ten counts. The read falls 3 residues short of the CDR3 end, and the missing part is taken from the germline J gene. The genes are TRBV20-1 and TRBJ1-2; 8 nucleotides agree with TRBD1. The CDR3 length is 12 residues. The germline V gene has CDR1 DFQATT and CDR2 SNEGSKA (reference sequence). V shed 1 base, J shed 6 bases, and the junction held 1 base outside the gene matches. CDR3 DNA, as far as it was read: TGCAGTGCTAGAGGGACAGGGAATGGC. Residues: CSARGTGNG. The full CDR3 sequence reads CSARGTGNGYTF.

There are a few counts of this clone. The CDR3 is cut off 3 residues early in the read; its end comes from the germline J gene. The chain combines TRBV20-1 with TRBJ2-7; D is possibly TRBD1 (5 bases). The V end lost 6 bases, the J end lost 4 bases, and 19 bases lay between the germline ends. This CDR3 has 14 amino acids. CDR1 DFQATT and CDR2 SNEGSKA come from the germline V gene (reference sequence). This chain's CDR3 is CSATNLGHLYEQYF. The sequenced CDR3 bases are TGCAGTGCAACTAACCTTGGACATCTATACGAG.

As to this clone: The read terminates 3 residues before the CDR3 end, so the remaining end is supplied by the germline J gene. The chain links TRBV7-9 to TRBJ1-1, with D possibly matching TRBD1 (5 bases). The CDR3 covers 15 residues. The germline gives CDR1 SEHNR, CDR2 FQNEAQ (reference sequence). Trimming pared 5 bases from V and 1 base from J, leaving 14 bases between. The CDR3 DNA, read in part, is TGTGCCAGCAGCCCCTCCGGACAAAAGAACACTGAA. It codes for CASSPSGQKNTE. The whole CDR3 region reads CASSPSGQKNTEAFF.

In this sample, this clone turned up many times. The read ends 3 residues early relative to the CDR3; the germline J gene fills the gap. The chain links TRBV5-4 to TRBJ2-7; the match to TRBD1 covers 10 bases. Germline CDR1 SGHNT, CDR2 YYREEE (reference sequence). The CDR3 is 14 residues long. Trimming took 5 bases from V and 3 from J; bases not matched to a gene: 5. The CDR3 DNA, read in part, is TGTGCCAGCAGGTCGGGGACAGGGGACTACGAG. Translation gives CASRSGTGDYE. In full, the CDR3 reads CASRSGTGDYEQYF.

This clone was detected many times. One junction end disagrees with the germline gene, perhaps due to a read error. The CDR3 end falls 3 residues outside the read, so it is completed with the germline J gene. The chain links TRBV4-2 to TRBJ1-1; no clear D. The CDR3 totals 13 residues. Germline V CDR1 and CDR2: LGHNA, YNFKEQ. The CDR3 here is CASSQIRGTEAFF. The covered CDR3 bases are TGCGCCAGCAGCCAGATCCGGGGTACTGAA.

This clone has at least ten counts. The read comes to an end 3 residues before the CDR3 does, leaving the germline J gene to fill in the end. The V and J genes are TRBV5-4 and TRBJ2-7; TRBD1 aligns across 7 bases. Germline CDR1 SGHNT, CDR2 YYREEE (reference sequence). This CDR3 is built from 16 residues. V shed 4 bases and J 5 bases; nucleotides not matched to a gene: 15. CDR3 protein: CASSDGPYTGDHEQYF. The sequenced part of the CDR3 DNA is TGTGCCAGCAGCGATGGCCCTTATACAGGGGACCACGAG.

CDR3 DNA, as far as it was read: TGTGCCAGTGATCGCCAGGGGGTCGGGAATTCACCC. This gives the protein CASDRQGVGNSP. The entire CDR3 protein is CASDRQGVGNSPLHF. The chain carries TRBV2 and TRBJ1-6; 7 positions agree with TRBD1. From the germline J gene comes the end of the CDR3, since the read stops 3 residues before it. The V gene's germline CDR1 is SNHLY and CDR2 FYNNEI. The trim removed 9 bases at V and 7 bases at J, leaving 12 bases unmatched. CDR3 length equals 15 residues.